The 32 T cell receptor beta chains below come from one sample, sequenced in a study of shared clonotypes between healthy human individuals (dated by TCRdb to about 2020). The receptor library was made with the immunoSEQ multiplex PCR assay. TCRdb took over this immuneACCESS table, retaining in-frame rearrangements with V and J assigned. Such tables are incomplete; in checked studies, under half of the missing clones stem from an unresolved V gene, and the remainder is unexplained. This sample gives roughly 2 million clones in total; around 95% of them show up just once. Roughly 0.13% of the sample is held by the ten biggest clonotypes. The specimen was naive CD4+ T cells sorted from blood. The meaning of the sample's cell subset or site label: CD45RA+ positively selected. The receptors shown here come from a man between 18 and 35 years old in good health.

Regarding this clone: Other DNA sequences in this sample translate to the same CDR3. This sequence joins TRBV5-4 and TRBJ2-2; 10 bases fit TRBD2. Per germline, CDR1 SGHNT and CDR2 YYREEE (reference sequence). The CDR3 is made up of 16 amino acids. V dropped 4 bases and J dropped 2; count of bases not matched to a gene: 5. CDR3 sequence: CASSPRTSGNTGELFF. The CDR3 DNA sequence: TGTGCCAGCAGCCCCAGGACTAGCGGAAACACCGGGGAGCTGTTTTTT.

The chain carries TRBV4-1 and TRBJ1-4, with D maybe TRBD1 (6 bases). Germline CDR1 MGHRA, CDR2 YSYEKL. This CDR3 comprises 17 residues. Trimming stripped 1 base from V and 5 bases from J, with 17 bases between. Here the CDR3 reads CASSQVGPGTLNEKLFF. The CDR3 DNA reads TGCGCCAGCAGCCAAGTCGGGCCCGGGACACTAAATGAAAAACTGTTTTTT.

The chain uses TRBV28 and TRBJ1-1; D gene uncertain. Trimming took 5 bases from V and 5 from J, leaving 15 bases between them. Germline V gene data show CDR1 as MDHEN and CDR2 as SYDVKM. The CDR3 sequence is 14 residues long. The DNA of the CDR3 is TGTGCCAGCAGTCCCTGGACTGTGAGGACTGAAGCTTTCTTT. Its protein product is CASSPWTVRTEAFF.

The V gene is TRBV5-1, the J gene TRBJ2-7, with 7 bases that match TRBD1. This CDR3 has 14 amino acids. The V and J ends lost 1 base and 1 base, in that order; junction bases with no gene match: 2. Germline CDR1 SGHRS, CDR2 YFSETQ. The CDR3 region is CASSLRQGSYEQYF. The DNA of the CDR3 is TGCGCCAGCAGCTTGAGACAGGGATCCTACGAGCAGTACTTC.

The J gene is TRBJ2-7, the V gene TRBV7-2; D is ambiguous. Germline CDR1 SGHTA, CDR2 FQGNSA. The CDR3 length is 14 residues. The V end lost 2 bases, the J end lost 2 bases, and 10 bases lay between the germline ends. The CDR3 sequence is CASSLFPETYEQYF. The CDR3 nucleotides are TGTGCCAGCAGCTTATTCCCAGAGACCTACGAGCAGTACTTC.

This clone was counted only a few times. V is TRBV6-5 and J is TRBJ2-4; D might be TRBD1 or TRBD2, each matching 5 bases. CDR3 length equals 14 residues. Germline CDR1 MNHEY, CDR2 SVGAGI. The V end was cut by 10 bases, the J end by 1 base, with 14 bases between. The CDR3, as DNA: TGTGCCACCAGGGACGATGGTGCCAAAAACATTCAGTACTTC. It is translated as CATRDDGAKNIQYF.

With regard to this clone: At the DNA level, this CDR3 is encoded by other sequences in the same sample as well. The CDR3 DNA is TGTGCCTGGAGCGCCGACAGGGGCTATGGCTACACCTTC. Amino acids: CAWSADRGYGYTF. V usage is TRBV30 and J usage is TRBJ1-2; 8 bases line up with TRBD1. Germline CDR1 is GTSNPN and CDR2 is SVGIG (reference sequence). The CDR3 length is 13 residues. The junction had 4 bases not matched to a gene; V was cut back by 3 bases and J by 4 bases.

The V and J genes are TRBV6-5 and TRBJ2-5; D perhaps matches TRBD1 (5 bases). The CDR3 has 14 amino acids. With 5 bases removed from V and 1 base from J, the gap between germline ends came to 11 bases. Germline V gives CDR1 MNHEY, CDR2 SVGAGI. The chain's CDR3 is CASSRRQIQETQYF. CDR3 bases: TGTGCCAGCAGTCGGAGACAGATCCAAGAGACCCAGTACTTC.

The chain couples TRBV6-5 to TRBJ1-1; 7 bases agree with TRBD1. Germline lookup yields CDR1 MNHEY and CDR2 SVGAGI. Trimming removed 10 bases from V and 8 bases from J; junction bases left unmatched: 7. The CDR3 covers 11 residues. The CDR3 reads CATRRDSEAFF. Here the CDR3 DNA reads TGTGCCACCCGTCGGGACAGCGAAGCTTTCTTT.

The chain joins TRBV2 to TRBJ1-6; tentatively, D is TRBD1 (5 bases). Looked up from germline, CDR1 is SNHLY and CDR2 is FYNNEI. The CDR3 loop spans 13 amino acids. The V gene lost 6 bases and the J gene lost 6 bases, with 9 bases spanning the gap. The CDR3 nucleotides are TGTGCCAGCAGGGGGGACGTTAATTCACCCCTCCACTTT. Amino acids: CASRGDVNSPLHF.

The count of this clone is one. The chain carries TRBV15 and TRBJ1-6; D may be TRBD1 (5 bases). This CDR3 has 15 amino acids. The ends were cut back, 4 bases at V and 6 bases at J, with 13 bases in the middle. CDR1 is LNHNV, CDR2 YYDKDF, per germline (reference sequence). The CDR3 sequence is CATSTPGLPNSPLHF. The CDR3 DNA reads TGTGCCACCAGCACACCGGGACTACCTAATTCACCCCTCCACTTT.

Of note for this clone: Mismatch with germline at one junction end may stem from a read error. The J gene is TRBJ1-2, the V gene TRBV5-1; a weak D match, TRBD1 (5 bases). The germline gives CDR1 SGHRS, CDR2 YFSETQ. This CDR3 has 12 residues. In DNA, the CDR3 is TGCGCCAGCAGCTTGGAGGGGTATGGCTGCACCTTC. It encodes CASSLEGYGCTF.

This rearrangement joins TRBV20-1 to TRBJ1-2; D unresolved. Germline V gives CDR1 DFQATT, CDR2 SNEGSKA (reference sequence). The CDR3 is 11 residues long. Between the trimmed V and J ends, which lost 8 bases and 6 bases, there was a span of 13 bases. The CDR3 nucleotides are TGCAGTCTCGAGAGTGGGGATGGCTACACCTTC. It specifies CSLESGDGYTF.

This rearrangement joins TRBV4-3 to TRBJ1-2; D might be TRBD1 (5 bases). The CDR3 is 16 amino acids. In germline, CDR1 is LGHNA, CDR2 YSLEER. The germline V and J ends were trimmed by 1 base and 3 bases, with 15 bases remaining between them. The CDR3 bases are TGCGCCAGCAGCCAAGTCTCAGGGAAGGTTGACTATGGCTACACCTTC. This translates into CASSQVSGKVDYGYTF.

The chain is built from TRBV28 and TRBJ2-3; 7 nucleotides match TRBD1. V gave up 5 bases and J gave up 2 bases; unmatched junction bases: 7. This CDR3 spans 15 amino acids. Germline V gene data show CDR1 as MDHEN and CDR2 as SYDVKM. The CDR3 DNA follows: TGTGCCAGCAGTCTAAGGGGGCAGGTCACAGATACGCAGTATTTT. Encoded protein: CASSLRGQVTDTQYF. The complete variable domain, with remaining parts taken from reference TRBV28 and TRBJ2-3, reads DVKVTQSSRYLVKRTGEKVFLECVQDMDHENMFWYRQDPGLGLRLIYFSYDVKMKEKGDIPEGYSVSREKKERFSLILESASTNQTSMYLCASSLRGQVTDTQYFGPGTRLTVL.

The chain employs TRBV2 and TRBJ1-2; a possible D gene is TRBD1 (6 bases). The CDR3 has 15 amino acids. Germline V CDR1 and CDR2: SNHLY, FYNNEI. With 5 bases removed from V and 4 bases from J, the gap between germline ends came to 17 bases. For the CDR3, the DNA is TGTGCCAGCAGTACCGGACAGCCGGGTAGCTATGGCTACACCTTC. Translation: CASSTGQPGSYGYTF.

Concerning this clone itself: This sample also contains other DNA sequences that code for the same CDR3. The chain uses TRBV5-1 and TRBJ1-1, with TRBD1 identical over 9 bases. With 4 bases clipped from V and 0 bases from J, the junction kept 4 bases outside the gene matches. The CDR3 covers 15 residues. Germline assignment: CDR1 SGHRS and CDR2 YFSETQ. The CDR3 reads CASSIGQGMNTEAFF. The CDR3 DNA sequence: TGCGCCAGCAGCATAGGACAGGGGATGAACACTGAAGCTTTCTTT.

Points on this clone: This same CDR3 is encoded by further DNA sequences in the sample. The chain carries TRBV15 and TRBJ1-1, with 7 bases identical to TRBD1. After removal of 3 bases from V and 4 bases from J, the junction contained 2 bases not matched to a gene. The CDR3 extends over 13 amino acids. Germline values: CDR1 LNHNV, CDR2 YYDKDF (reference sequence). CDR3 nucleotide sequence: TGTGCCACCAGCAGCGCAGGGGGCACTGAAGCTTTCTTT. This translates into CATSSAGGTEAFF.

The V call is TRBV28, the J call TRBJ1-6; 7 nucleotides line up with TRBD1. Germline CDR1 and CDR2: MDHEN and SYDVKM. Losses at the gene ends were 5 bases for V and 10 bases for J; bases not matched to a gene: 8. The CDR3 runs to 14 residues. In nucleotides, the CDR3 is TGTGCCAGCAGTGTCGACAGGGTGCGGTCACCCCTCCACTTT. It is translated as CASSVDRVRSPLHF.

This rearrangement joins TRBV2 to TRBJ2-5, with TRBD2 matching 9 bases. Losses at the gene ends were 7 bases for V and 4 bases for J; bases not matched to a gene: 16. CDR3 length: 17 amino acids. Germline assignment: CDR1 SNHLY and CDR2 FYNNEI. CDR3 sequence (DNA): TGTGCCAGCAAAGAAAGCGGGGGGCCTACCCTCGGAGAGACCCAGTACTTC. Its protein is CASKESGGPTLGETQYF.

J is TRBJ1-5 and V is TRBV6-5; the D is unclear. Deletions cut 10 bases from V and 0 bases from J, with 10 bases between. The CDR3 has 13 amino acids. CDR1 is MNHEY and CDR2 is SVGAGI in the germline V gene. The CDR3 region is CATQRNSNQPQHF. CDR3 DNA: TGTGCCACCCAAAGGAATAGCAATCAGCCCCAGCATTTT.

The CDR3 DNA sequence: TGTGCCAGCGGGACGTCTGGAAACACCATATATTTT. Translated: CASGTSGNTIYF. The rearrangement uses TRBV2 and TRBJ1-3; possibly TRBD1 for D (5 bases). This CDR3 is built from 12 residues. Germline V lookup: CDR1 SNHLY, CDR2 FYNNEI. The V and J ends lost 8 bases and 1 base respectively, with 6 bases between them.

The genes are TRBV10-2 and TRBJ1-5, with D maybe TRBD1 (5 bases). Germline values: CDR1 WSHSY, CDR2 SAAADI. Trimming stripped 4 bases from V and 2 bases from J, with 18 bases between. This CDR3 has 17 amino acids. Written as DNA, the CDR3 is TGCGCCAGCAGTGCCGATCGGGGGGGTAAAGGCAATCAGCCCCAGCATTTT. It translates to CASSADRGGKGNQPQHF.

The CDR3 loop is CASSSHQGGYGYTF. The DNA for the CDR3 is TGTGCCAGCAGCTCCCATCAGGGAGGGTATGGCTACACCTTC. The gene calls are TRBV7-9 and TRBJ1-2; tentative D call: TRBD1 (5 bases). In germline, CDR1 is SEHNR, CDR2 FQNEAQ (reference sequence). The V gene lost 4 bases and the J gene lost 5 bases, with 14 bases spanning the gap. The CDR3 has 14 residues.

The rearrangement uses TRBV19 and TRBJ2-7, with TRBD2 as a possible D gene (6 bases). V was cut by 5 bases and J by 2 bases, with 13 bases left in between. The CDR3 is 14 residues long. Per the germline V gene, CDR1 is LNHDA and CDR2 is SQIVND (reference sequence). DNA of the CDR3: TGTGCCAGTAGTGAACAAATAGCGGCCTACGAGCAGTACTTC. Protein product: CASSEQIAAYEQYF.

This chain joins TRBV10-3 and TRBJ2-1, with TRBD2 matching 8 bases. CDR3 length equals 17 residues. The ends lost 2 bases at V and 5 bases at J; junction bases unmatched: 11. CDR1 and CDR2 (germline): ENHRY, SYGVKD. CDR3 amino acids: CAISEIPGGGLNNEQFF. CDR3 DNA: TGTGCCATCAGTGAGATACCCGGCGGGGGGTTAAACAATGAGCAGTTCTTC.

Regarding this clone: The identical CDR3 is also encoded by other nucleotide sequences in the sample. The chain uses TRBV29-1 and TRBJ2-5, with 8 bases matching TRBD1. In germline, CDR1 is SQVTM, CDR2 ANQGSEA. The CDR3 has 12 residues. The junction had 5 bases not matched to a gene; V was cut back by 6 bases and J by 5 bases. CDR3 sequence reads: CSVAGGGETQYF. CDR3 bases: TGCAGCGTAGCAGGGGGCGGGGAGACCCAGTACTTC.

The rearrangement links TRBV7-2 to TRBJ1-2; TRBD1 matches at 7 bases. Germline V gene lookup returns CDR1 SGHTA and CDR2 FQGNSA. This CDR3 comprises 16 residues. V was pared by 2 bases and J by 6 bases, with 12 bases of the junction left unmatched. The CDR3: CASSLQLGQFGNGYTF. The DNA of the CDR3 is TGTGCCAGCAGCTTACAACTGGGACAGTTTGGAAATGGCTACACCTTC.

The chain employs TRBV13 and TRBJ1-3; possible D gene TRBD1, 5 bases. Trimming left V 1 base short and J 7 bases short, with 14 bases between. Per germline, CDR1 PRHDT and CDR2 FYEKMQ (reference sequence). The CDR3 sequence is 15 residues long. CDR3 nucleotide sequence: TGTGCCAGCAGCTTAGACCGGGGGATTCGGAACACCATATATTTT. Translation gives CASSLDRGIRNTIYF.

This rearrangement joins TRBV5-1 to TRBJ2-3; 8 bases map to TRBD1. The junction had 16 bases not matched to a gene; V was cut back by 3 bases and J by 4 bases. This CDR3 contains 18 residues. Germline CDR1 SGHRS, CDR2 YFSETQ. The CDR3 reads CASSSTGGSFGTADTQYF. The CDR3 DNA is TGCGCCAGCAGCTCCACAGGGGGTTCTTTTGGGACAGCAGATACGCAGTATTTT. Full variable domain (remainder filled in from reference TRBV5-1 and TRBJ2-3): KAGVTQTPRYLIKTRGQQVTLSCSPISGHRSVSWYQQTPGQGLQFLFEYFSETQRNKGNFPGRFSGRQFSNSRSEMNVSTLELGDSALYLCASSSTGGSFGTADTQYFGPGTRLTVL.

J is TRBJ1-3 and V is TRBV19; tentative D call: TRBD1 (6 bases). V lost 10 bases, J lost 0 bases, and 22 bases lay in between. Germline V gene sequence: CDR1 LNHDA, CDR2 SQIVND (reference sequence). The CDR3 runs 17 residues. Here the CDR3 DNA reads TGTGCCACCAGAGGAGGGAACAGGGTGGCCTCTGGAAACACCATATATTTT. Its translation is CATRGGNRVASGNTIYF.

This clone appeared a single time. The sample contains more than one DNA sequence encoding this CDR3. V is TRBV5-1 and J is TRBJ2-3; D not certain. This CDR3 region has 14 residues. Trimming left V 4 bases short and J 4 bases short, with 13 bases between. CDR1 is SGHRS, CDR2 YFSETQ, per germline. The CDR3 is CASSLGSEADTQYF. DNA of the CDR3: TGCGCCAGCAGCCTAGGAAGCGAGGCAGATACGCAGTATTTT.